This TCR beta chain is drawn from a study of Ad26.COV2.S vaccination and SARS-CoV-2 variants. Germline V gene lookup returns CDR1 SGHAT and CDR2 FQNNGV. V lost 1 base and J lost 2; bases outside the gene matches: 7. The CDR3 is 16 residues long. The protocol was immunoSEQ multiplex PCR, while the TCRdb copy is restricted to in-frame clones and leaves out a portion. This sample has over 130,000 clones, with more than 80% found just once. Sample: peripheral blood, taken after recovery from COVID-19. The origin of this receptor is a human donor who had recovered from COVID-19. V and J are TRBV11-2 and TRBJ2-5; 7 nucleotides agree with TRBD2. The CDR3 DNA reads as TGTGCCAGCAGCTTAGGGGACTACTACCTACAAGAGACCCAGTACTTC. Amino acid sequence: CASSLGDYYLQETQYF.